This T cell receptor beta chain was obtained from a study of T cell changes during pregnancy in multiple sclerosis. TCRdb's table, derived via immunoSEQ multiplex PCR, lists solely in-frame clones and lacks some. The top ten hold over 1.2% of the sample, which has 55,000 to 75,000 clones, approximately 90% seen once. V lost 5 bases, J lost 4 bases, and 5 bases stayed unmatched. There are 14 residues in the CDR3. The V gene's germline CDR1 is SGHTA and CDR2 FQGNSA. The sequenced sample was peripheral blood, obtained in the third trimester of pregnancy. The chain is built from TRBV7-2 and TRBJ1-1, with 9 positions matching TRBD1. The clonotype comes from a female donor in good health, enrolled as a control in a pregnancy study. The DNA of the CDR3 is TGTGCCAGCAGCCGGGACAGGGCCCGCACTGAAGCTTTCTTT. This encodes CASSRDRARTEAFF.